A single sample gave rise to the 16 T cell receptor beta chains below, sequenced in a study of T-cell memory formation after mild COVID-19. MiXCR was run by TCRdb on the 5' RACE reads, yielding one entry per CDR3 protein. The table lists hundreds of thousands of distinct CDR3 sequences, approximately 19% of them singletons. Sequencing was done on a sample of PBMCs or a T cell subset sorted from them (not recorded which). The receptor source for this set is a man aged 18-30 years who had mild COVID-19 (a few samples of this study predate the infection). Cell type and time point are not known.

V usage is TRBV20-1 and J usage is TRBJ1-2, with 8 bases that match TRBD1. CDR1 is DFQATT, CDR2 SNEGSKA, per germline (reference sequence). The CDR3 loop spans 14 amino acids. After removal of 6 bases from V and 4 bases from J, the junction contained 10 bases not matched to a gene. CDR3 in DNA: TGCAGTGCGGAAGGGACAGGATCTCGCTATGGCTACACCTTC. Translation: CSAEGTGSRYGYTF.

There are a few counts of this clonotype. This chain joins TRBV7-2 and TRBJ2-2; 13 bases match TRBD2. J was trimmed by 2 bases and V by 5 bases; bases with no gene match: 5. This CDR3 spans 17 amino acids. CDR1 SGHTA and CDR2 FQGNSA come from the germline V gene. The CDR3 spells CASSGGTSGTNTGELFF. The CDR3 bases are TGTGCCAGCAGCGGCGGGACTAGCGGGACAAACACCGGGGAGCTGTTTTTT.

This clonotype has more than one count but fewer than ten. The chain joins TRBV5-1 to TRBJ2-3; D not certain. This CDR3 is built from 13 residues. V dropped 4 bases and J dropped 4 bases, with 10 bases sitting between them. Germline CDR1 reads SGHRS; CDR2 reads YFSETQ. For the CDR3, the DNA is TGCGCCAGCAGCACCCCCGAGGCAGATACGCAGTATTTT. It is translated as CASSTPEADTQYF. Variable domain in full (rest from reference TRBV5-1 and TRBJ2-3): KAGVTQTPRYLIKTRGQQVTLSCSPISGHRSVSWYQQTPGQGLQFLFEYFSETQRNKGNFPGRFSGRQFSNSRSEMNVSTLELGDSALYLCASSTPEADTQYFGPGTRLTVL.

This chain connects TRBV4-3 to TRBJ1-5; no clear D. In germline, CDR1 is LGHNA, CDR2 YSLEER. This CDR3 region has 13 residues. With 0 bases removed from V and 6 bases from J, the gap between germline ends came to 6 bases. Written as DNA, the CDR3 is TGCGCCAGCAGCCAAGAAGATAGTCAGCCCCAGCATTTT. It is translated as CASSQEDSQPQHF.

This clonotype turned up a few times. The CDR3 DNA is TGCAGTGCTGCGACAGGGGCCGGGGGGGAGCAGTACTTC. Translation gives CSAATGAGGEQYF. This rearrangement joins TRBV20-1 to TRBJ2-7; D possibly corresponds to TRBD1 (8 bases). This CDR3 has 13 residues. Germline V gene sequence: CDR1 DFQATT, CDR2 SNEGSKA (reference sequence). The ends were cut back, 5 bases at V and 7 bases at J, with 18 bases in the middle.

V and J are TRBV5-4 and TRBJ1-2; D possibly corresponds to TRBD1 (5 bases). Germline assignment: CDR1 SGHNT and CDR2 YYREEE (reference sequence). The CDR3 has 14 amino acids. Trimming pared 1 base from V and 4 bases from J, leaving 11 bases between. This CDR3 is CASSLRGGSYGYTF. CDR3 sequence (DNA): TGTGCCAGCAGCTTGCGGGGCGGGTCCTATGGCTACACCTTC.

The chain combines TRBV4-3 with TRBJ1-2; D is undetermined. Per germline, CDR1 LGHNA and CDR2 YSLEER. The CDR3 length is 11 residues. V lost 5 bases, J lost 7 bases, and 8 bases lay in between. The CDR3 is CASSSHLGYTF. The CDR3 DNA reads TGCGCCAGCAGCAGTCACCTTGGCTACACCTTC.

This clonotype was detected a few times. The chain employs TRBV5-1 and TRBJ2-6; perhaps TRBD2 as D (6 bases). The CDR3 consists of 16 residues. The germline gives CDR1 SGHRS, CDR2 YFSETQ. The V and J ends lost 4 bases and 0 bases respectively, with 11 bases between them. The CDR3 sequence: CASSLGGDSGANVLTF. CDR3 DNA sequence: TGCGCCAGCAGCCTTGGAGGGGACTCTGGGGCCAACGTCCTGACTTTC.

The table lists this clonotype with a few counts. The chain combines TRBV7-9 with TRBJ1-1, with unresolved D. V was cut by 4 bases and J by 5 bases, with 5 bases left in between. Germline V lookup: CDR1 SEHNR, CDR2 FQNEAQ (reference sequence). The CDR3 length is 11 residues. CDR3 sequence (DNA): TGTGCCAGCAGCTCCAAGACTGAAGCTTTCTTT. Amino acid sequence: CASSSKTEAFF.

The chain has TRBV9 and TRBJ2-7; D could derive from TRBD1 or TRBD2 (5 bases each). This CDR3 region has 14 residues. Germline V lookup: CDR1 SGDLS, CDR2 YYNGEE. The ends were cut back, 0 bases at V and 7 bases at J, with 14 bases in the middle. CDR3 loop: CASSVGGAEREQYF. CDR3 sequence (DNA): TGTGCCAGCAGCGTAGGAGGGGCGGAGCGGGAGCAGTACTTC.

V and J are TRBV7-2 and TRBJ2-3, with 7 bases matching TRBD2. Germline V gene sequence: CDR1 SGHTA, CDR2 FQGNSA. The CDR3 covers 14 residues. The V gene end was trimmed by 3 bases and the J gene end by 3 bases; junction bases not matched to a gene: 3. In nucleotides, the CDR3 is TGTGCCAGCAGCTTTCGGCGGGGGACAGATACGCAGTATTTT. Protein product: CASSFRRGTDTQYF.

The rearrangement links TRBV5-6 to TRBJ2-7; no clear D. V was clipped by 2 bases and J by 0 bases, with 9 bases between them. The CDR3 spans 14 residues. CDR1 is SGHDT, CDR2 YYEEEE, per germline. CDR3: CASSLNWVSYEQYF. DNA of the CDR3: TGTGCCAGCAGCTTAAATTGGGTCTCCTACGAGCAGTACTTC.

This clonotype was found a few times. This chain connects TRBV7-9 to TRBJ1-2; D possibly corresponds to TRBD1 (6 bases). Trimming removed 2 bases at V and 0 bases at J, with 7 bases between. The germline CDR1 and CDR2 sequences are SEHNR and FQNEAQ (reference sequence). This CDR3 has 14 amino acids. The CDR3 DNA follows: TGTGCCAGCAGCTTAAAGGGGGCTAACTATGGCTACACCTTC. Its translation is CASSLKGANYGYTF. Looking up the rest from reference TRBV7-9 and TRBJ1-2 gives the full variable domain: DTGVSQNPRHKITKRGQNVTFRCDPISEHNRLYWYRQTLGQGPEFLTYFQNEAQLEKSRLLSDRFSAERPKGSFSTLEIQRTEQGDSAMYLCASSLKGANYGYTFGSGTRLTVV.

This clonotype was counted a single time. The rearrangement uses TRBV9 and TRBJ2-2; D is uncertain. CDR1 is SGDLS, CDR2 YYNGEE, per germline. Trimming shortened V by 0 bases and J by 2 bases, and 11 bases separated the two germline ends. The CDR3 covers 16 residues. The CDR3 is CASSVGAGPNTGELFF. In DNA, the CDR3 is TGTGCCAGCAGCGTAGGGGCAGGACCCAACACCGGGGAGCTGTTTTTT.

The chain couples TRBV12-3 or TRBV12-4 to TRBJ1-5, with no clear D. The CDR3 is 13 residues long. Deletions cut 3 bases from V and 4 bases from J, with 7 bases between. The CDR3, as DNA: TGTGCCAGCAGTTTCGGGCGGAATCAGCCCCAGCATTTT. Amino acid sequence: CASSFGRNQPQHF.

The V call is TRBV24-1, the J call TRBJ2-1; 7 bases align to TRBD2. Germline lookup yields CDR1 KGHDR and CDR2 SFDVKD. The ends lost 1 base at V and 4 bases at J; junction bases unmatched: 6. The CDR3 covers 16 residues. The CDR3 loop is CATSDLGRGDYNEQFF. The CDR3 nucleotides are TGTGCCACCAGTGATTTAGGGAGGGGAGATTACAATGAGCAGTTCTTC.